Presented here are 15 T cell receptor beta chains from one specimen sequenced in a study of blood T cells in healthy people across ages. For the second PCR, which ran for 7 to 11 cycles, a sample-barcoded 5' primer and a J-beta primer mix were used. TCRdb recomputed calls from the 5' RACE reads with MiXCR, one row per CDR3 protein. The data hold approximately 800,000 distinct CDR3 sequences, with approximately 67% observed a single time. The material sequenced was blood. These receptors all come from a man aged 25 to 40 in good health.

This sequence joins TRBV4-1 and TRBJ2-3; D not resolved. Germline CDR1 and CDR2: MGHRA and YSYEKL. The CDR3 extends over 14 amino acids. V was clipped by 1 base and J by 3 bases, with 8 bases between them. CDR3 nucleotides: TGCGCCAGCAGCCAAGCCCTCAGGACAGATACGCAGTATTTT. This encodes CASSQALRTDTQYF.

A few counts support this clonotype. CDR3 nucleotide sequence: TGTGCCAGCAGCAAATTTAATGGGGGGACCCAGTACTTC. Amino acids: CASSKFNGGTQYF. V and J are TRBV28 and TRBJ2-5; D tentatively fits TRBD1 or TRBD2 (5 bases each). V was pared by 6 bases and J by 7 bases, with 15 bases between. The CDR3 covers 13 residues. Germline CDR1 MDHEN, CDR2 SYDVKM.

This clonotype showed up many times. The J gene is TRBJ2-3, the V gene TRBV14; TRBD2 might be the D (6 bases). The CDR3 is 17 amino acids. Trimming removed 6 bases at V and 1 base at J, with 20 bases between. The V gene's germline CDR1 is SGHDN and CDR2 FVKESK. Written as DNA, the CDR3 is TGTGCCAGCAGTCCTCTCCTCCCGGGGGTCGGCACAGATACGCAGTATTTT. Protein sequence: CASSPLLPGVGTDTQYF.

A few counts support this clonotype. The rearrangement joins TRBV28 to TRBJ2-3, with 8 bases matching TRBD2. The V gene end was trimmed by 6 bases and the J gene end by 7 bases; junction bases not matched to a gene: 12. The CDR3 consists of 15 residues. Germline lookup yields CDR1 MDHEN and CDR2 SYDVKM. The CDR3 sequence: CASSPNRLAGYTQYF. As DNA, the CDR3 is TGTGCCAGCAGCCCTAACCGCCTAGCGGGTTATACGCAGTATTTT. Looking up the rest from reference TRBV28 and TRBJ2-3 gives the full variable domain: DVKVTQSSRYLVKRTGEKVFLECVQDMDHENMFWYRQDPGLGLRLIYFSYDVKMKEKGDIPEGYSVSREKKERFSLILESASTNQTSMYLCASSPNRLAGYTQYFGPGTRLTVL.

The chain carries TRBV29-1 and TRBJ1-4; weak D call: TRBD1 (5 bases). Trimming removed 4 bases at V and 7 bases at J, with 13 bases between. This CDR3 spans 13 amino acids. The germline gives CDR1 SQVTM, CDR2 ANQGSEA. The chain's CDR3 is CSVVAGKGEKLFF. The CDR3 nucleotides are TGCAGCGTTGTGGCAGGGAAAGGTGAAAAACTGTTTTTT.

The chain uses TRBV6-2 or TRBV6-3 and TRBJ2-4; D not resolved. Matching the DNA end better, TRBJ2-5 makes the J call doubtful. Germline V CDR1 and CDR2: MNHEY, SVGEGT. The CDR3 sequence is 12 residues long. CDR3 residues: CASKDPGETQYF. The CDR3 DNA reads as TGTGCCAGCAAAGACCCGGGAGAGACCCAGTACTTC.

The chain carries TRBV20-1 and TRBJ2-6; D is uncertain. The ends were cut back, 1 base at V and 0 bases at J, with 13 bases in the middle. Germline V lookup: CDR1 DFQATT, CDR2 SNEGSKA (reference sequence). This CDR3 is built from 17 residues. CDR3 amino acids: CSARVAAWGSGANVLTF. DNA of the CDR3: TGCAGTGCTAGAGTAGCAGCCTGGGGCTCTGGGGCCAACGTCCTGACTTTC.

This clonotype has more than one count but fewer than ten. This chain uses TRBV4-3 with TRBJ2-4; 7 bases fit TRBD2. The ends lost 0 bases at V and 7 bases at J; junction bases unmatched: 6. This CDR3 contains 15 residues. CDR1 is LGHNA and CDR2 is YSLEER in the germline V gene. The CDR3 DNA follows: TGCGCCAGCAGCCAAGAGGACCTCGGGGGGAACATTCAGTACTTC. Its translation: CASSQEDLGGNIQYF.

The chain carries TRBV7-2 and TRBJ2-5; 9 positions match TRBD2. The CDR3 runs 14 residues. V was pared by 0 bases and J by 11 bases, with 7 bases of the junction left unmatched. In germline, CDR1 is SGHTA, CDR2 FQGNSA. CDR3 amino acids: CASSLASGGWEQYF. The CDR3 DNA reads TGTGCCAGCAGCTTAGCTAGCGGGGGTTGGGAGCAGTACTTC.

The table lists this clonotype with a few counts. The chain recombines TRBV5-1 with TRBJ1-4; the D gene is possibly TRBD1 (5 bases). V was clipped by 7 bases and J by 3 bases, with 13 bases between them. Germline loops: CDR1 SGHRS, CDR2 YFSETQ. The CDR3 loop spans 14 amino acids. In nucleotides, the CDR3 is TGCGCCAGCGCCAATTCGGGGGCTAATGAAAAACTGTTTTTT. It is translated as CASANSGANEKLFF.

In the case of this clonotype: A much larger clone differs from this one at a single base, so this may be a read error. The chain joins TRBV11-2 to TRBJ1-1; D perhaps matches TRBD1 (6 bases). The germline V and J ends were trimmed by 3 bases and 0 bases, with 8 bases remaining between them. This CDR3 region has 14 residues. CDR1 SGHAT and CDR2 FQNNGV come from the germline V gene. The CDR3 region is CASSFRGVNTEAFF. The CDR3 DNA follows: TGTGCCAGCAGCTTTAGGGGGGTGAACACTGAAGCTTTCTTT.

V is TRBV12-3 or TRBV12-4 and J is TRBJ1-4; possible D gene TRBD1, 6 bases. The CDR3 spans 14 residues. Trimming removed 3 bases from V and 6 bases from J, with 11 bases in between. The CDR3 DNA reads as TGTGCCAGCAGTTTGGGCAGGGGTCATGAAAAACTGTTTTTT. Its translation is CASSLGRGHEKLFF.

The chain links TRBV7-6 to TRBJ2-6; 7 positions agree with TRBD1. Losses at the gene ends were 6 bases for V and 2 bases for J; bases not matched to a gene: 10. Germline CDR1 SGHVS, CDR2 FNYEAQ. CDR3 length: 17 residues. Here the CDR3 DNA reads TGTGCCAGCAGAAACAGGGGAACGGAACCTGGGGCCAACGTCCTGACTTTC. Amino acid sequence: CASRNRGTEPGANVLTF.

The V gene is TRBV13, the J gene TRBJ2-1; 9 bases match TRBD1. The germline V gene encodes CDR1 PRHDT and CDR2 FYEKMQ (reference sequence). J was trimmed by 9 bases and V by 2 bases; bases with no gene match: 11. This CDR3 region has 16 residues. The CDR3 here is CASSLSSGTGHREQFF. Written as DNA, the CDR3 is TGTGCCAGCAGCTTAAGCTCGGGGACAGGGCATCGTGAGCAGTTCTTC.

This clonotype was picked up a small number of times. This sequence joins TRBV7-9 and TRBJ1-4; 8 bases agree with TRBD1. The junction had 5 bases not matched to a gene; V was cut back by 6 bases and J by 8 bases. The germline V gene encodes CDR1 SEHNR and CDR2 FQNEAQ (reference sequence). CDR3 length: 13 residues. The CDR3 protein is CASRQGGEEKLFF. CDR3 DNA sequence: TGTGCCAGCAGACAGGGGGGGGAAGAAAAACTGTTTTTT.